Shown below are 28 T cell receptor beta chains from a single sample sequenced in a study of blood T cell repertoires in COVID-19. Only in-frame clones appear in the TCRdb table, and some are missing; sequencing was by immunoSEQ multiplex PCR. This sample carries about 69,000 clones, roughly 79% of them seen once, and the ten largest clones take approximately 45%. Sequenced input: peripheral blood. The source is a human donor in a cohort sampled during active COVID-19.

V usage is TRBV19 and J usage is TRBJ2-4, with 8 bases matching TRBD1. Per the germline V gene, CDR1 is LNHDA and CDR2 is SQIVND (reference sequence). This CDR3 spans 15 amino acids. V lost 3 bases and J lost 9; bases outside the gene matches: 10. The CDR3 here is CASSIGQGNSRIQYF. CDR3 DNA: TGTGCCAGTAGTATCGGACAGGGTAATTCCCGCATTCAGTACTTC.

This clone was seen more than once but under ten times. The chain uses TRBV9 and TRBJ2-7, with 8 bases matching TRBD2. The CDR3 has 16 residues. Per germline, CDR1 SGDLS and CDR2 YYNGEE. The J segment lost 3 bases and the V segment lost 4 bases, leaving 12 bases of the junction unmatched. CDR3: CASSPYEREPIYEQYF. As DNA, the CDR3 is TGTGCCAGCAGCCCCTACGAGCGGGAGCCTATCTACGAGCAGTACTTC.

This chain links TRBV6-5 with TRBJ2-7; D not resolved. Germline lookup yields CDR1 MNHEY and CDR2 SVGAGI. V dropped 8 bases and J dropped 0 bases, with 8 bases sitting between them. The CDR3 loop spans 12 amino acids. The CDR3 DNA follows: TGTGCCAGCGACTTGCCCTCCTACGAGCAGTACTTC. Its protein is CASDLPSYEQYF.

This rearrangement joins TRBV30 to TRBJ2-1; 12 positions match TRBD2. The CDR3 sequence is 17 residues long. The V segment lost 0 bases and the J segment 5 bases; nucleotides outside the gene matches: 8. The germline V gene has CDR1 GTSNPN and CDR2 SVGIG (reference sequence). The CDR3, as DNA: TGTGCCTGGAGTGTCCCCAGACTAGCGGGGGTTAACAATGAGCAGTTCTTC. Its protein product is CAWSVPRLAGVNNEQFF.

This sequence joins TRBV3-1 (or the pseudogene TRBV3-2) and TRBJ1-6, with 7 bases that match TRBD1. Germline CDR1 is LGHDT and CDR2 is YNNKEL (reference sequence). The CDR3 length is 18 residues. Unmatched junction bases numbered 5, after V lost 0 bases and J lost 0 bases. The CDR3 is CASSQDEGQSSYNSPLHF. The CDR3 nucleotides are TGTGCCAGCAGCCAAGACGAGGGACAGAGCTCCTATAATTCACCCCTCCACTTT.

The genes are TRBV5-6 and TRBJ1-5, with 7 bases identical to TRBD1. V dropped 3 bases and J dropped 5; count of bases not matched to a gene: 5. The germline V gene has CDR1 SGHDT and CDR2 YYEEEE. CDR3 length: 14 residues. The CDR3 loop reads CASSWGQIDQPQHF. Here the CDR3 DNA reads TGTGCCAGCAGCTGGGGACAGATTGATCAGCCCCAGCATTTT.

V and J are TRBV3-1 (or the pseudogene TRBV3-2) and TRBJ1-4; D is perhaps TRBD1 (6 bases). Per the germline V gene, CDR1 is LGHDT and CDR2 is YNNKEL (reference sequence). The CDR3 length is 14 residues. Trimming left V 4 bases short and J 7 bases short, with 13 bases between. The CDR3 DNA follows: TGTGCCAGCAGCCCGGCAGGGGCGGGTGAAAAACTGTTTTTT. Residues: CASSPAGAGEKLFF.

This sequence joins TRBV18 and TRBJ2-7; 7 positions match TRBD2. The CDR3 contains 14 residues. CDR1 is KGHSH and CDR2 is LQKENI in the germline V gene. V was pared by 3 bases and J by 3 bases, with 5 bases of the junction left unmatched. The CDR3 loop reads CASSPGLGLYEQYF. CDR3 DNA sequence: TGTGCCAGCTCACCCGGACTAGGACTCTACGAGCAGTACTTC.

This clone has just one count. This sequence joins TRBV6-1 and TRBJ2-7; D is possibly TRBD1 (5 bases). The V end was cut by 7 bases, the J end by 3 bases, with 16 bases between. CDR3 length: 14 amino acids. Germline lookup yields CDR1 MNHNS and CDR2 SASEGT. The CDR3: CASTLGAYLYEQYF. CDR3 DNA: TGTGCCAGCACCCTAGGGGCCTATCTCTACGAGCAGTACTTC.

The V and J genes are TRBV14 and TRBJ2-1; weak D call: TRBD1 (5 bases). The length of the CDR3 is 14 residues. V dropped 0 bases and J dropped 6 bases, with 9 bases sitting between them. Germline loops: CDR1 SGHDN, CDR2 FVKESK. In DNA, the CDR3 is TGTGCCAGCAGCCAAGATCTAGGGGTCAATGAGCAGTTCTTC. This codes for CASSQDLGVNEQFF.

This chain uses TRBV6-1 with TRBJ1-5; D might be TRBD1 (6 bases). Per germline, CDR1 MNHNS and CDR2 SASEGT. Between the trimmed V and J ends, which lost 2 bases and 6 bases, there was a span of 17 bases. This CDR3 comprises 16 residues. This chain's CDR3 is CASSERGRGRGQPQHF. The CDR3 region has the DNA TGTGCCAGCAGTGAAAGGGGCAGGGGTAGGGGTCAGCCCCAGCATTTT.

This clone appeared a few times. CDR3 coding DNA: TGTGCCAGCAGCGTCCACAGGGAAAGTAATTCACCCCTCCACTTT. This translates into CASSVHRESNSPLHF. The V gene is TRBV7-9, the J gene TRBJ1-6, with D possibly TRBD1 on 6 matching bases. Per the germline V gene, CDR1 is SEHNR and CDR2 is FQNEAQ (reference sequence). V was cut by 5 bases and J by 6 bases, with 14 bases left in between. The CDR3 has 15 amino acids.

This chain links TRBV5-4 with TRBJ2-2; 7 bases match TRBD1. The CDR3 contains 14 residues. The germline V gene encodes CDR1 SGHNT and CDR2 YYREEE (reference sequence). V was clipped by 0 bases and J by 5 bases; unmatched bases: 1. This CDR3 is CASSLAGGTGELFF. The DNA of the CDR3 is TGTGCCAGCAGCTTGGCAGGGGGAACCGGGGAGCTGTTTTTT.

The V call is TRBV10-3, the J call TRBJ2-5; perhaps TRBD2 as D (6 bases). Germline-derived CDR1 and CDR2 are ENHRY and SYGVKD. This CDR3 spans 12 amino acids. V was clipped by 6 bases and J by 5 bases, with 10 bases between them. CDR3 nucleotide sequence: TGTGCCATCAGCGCACTAGCCGAGACCCAGTACTTC. It encodes CAISALAETQYF.

This clone came up a few times. CDR3 in amino acids: CASSSPGSRGYNEQFF. In nucleotides, the CDR3 is TGTGCCAGCAGCTCCCCAGGATCGCGGGGGTACAATGAGCAGTTCTTC. The chain joins TRBV28 to TRBJ2-1, with 7 bases aligning to TRBD2. CDR3 length equals 16 residues. With 6 bases clipped from V and 4 bases from J, the junction kept 12 bases outside the gene matches. The germline CDR1 and CDR2 sequences are MDHEN and SYDVKM.

In this sample, this clone turned up once. The genes are TRBV15 and TRBJ1-5; D not certain. Germline CDR1 is LNHNV and CDR2 is YYDKDF (reference sequence). V gave up 1 base and J gave up 5 bases, with 3 bases separating them. This CDR3 contains 12 residues. CDR3 sequence (DNA): TGTGCCACCAGCAGAGCGGATCAGCCCCAGCATTTT. Amino acids: CATSRADQPQHF.

The chain couples TRBV24-1 to TRBJ2-3; TRBD2 matches at 7 bases. Germline values: CDR1 KGHDR, CDR2 SFDVKD. V gave up 5 bases and J gave up 2 bases; unmatched junction bases: 9. There are 16 residues in the CDR3. CDR3: CATSGGLAADTDTQYF. The CDR3 DNA is TGTGCCACCAGTGGAGGGCTAGCGGCAGACACAGATACGCAGTATTTT.

Notes on this clone: This sample also contains other DNA sequences that code for the same CDR3. The genes are TRBV28 and TRBJ2-7; 7 nucleotides agree with TRBD1. CDR3 length equals 14 residues. CDR1 is MDHEN and CDR2 is SYDVKM in the germline V gene. Losses at the gene ends were 3 bases for V and 4 bases for J; bases not matched to a gene: 6. CDR3 in amino acids: CASSFRDRRYEQYF. CDR3 bases: TGTGCCAGCAGTTTTAGGGACAGAAGATACGAGCAGTACTTC.

The rearrangement links TRBV30 to TRBJ1-2; 9 bases align to TRBD1. There are 14 residues in the CDR3. V was pared by 2 bases and J by 8 bases, with 9 bases of the junction left unmatched. Per the germline V gene, CDR1 is GTSNPN and CDR2 is SVGIG (reference sequence). CDR3 loop: CAWSTTGGERGYTF. In DNA form, the CDR3 reads TGTGCCTGGAGTACGACAGGGGGTGAGCGAGGCTACACCTTC.

The chain carries TRBV5-1 and TRBJ2-2; TRBD2 agrees at 14 bases. The CDR3 sequence is 20 residues long. V shed 0 bases, J shed 6 bases, and the junction held 13 bases outside the gene matches. Germline loops: CDR1 SGHRS, CDR2 YFSETQ. The CDR3 here is CASSLARLAGGPTSAGELFF. In nucleotides, the CDR3 is TGCGCCAGCAGCTTGGCCCGACTAGCGGGGGGGCCAACGTCTGCCGGGGAGCTGTTTTTT.

V and J are TRBV28 and TRBJ2-7, with 13 bases lining up with TRBD2. Germline V gene data show CDR1 as MDHEN and CDR2 as SYDVKM. The V segment lost 2 bases and the J segment 3 bases; nucleotides outside the gene matches: 7. The CDR3 covers 17 residues. CDR3 coding DNA: TGTGCCAGCAGTTTAAAGCTATGGACTAGCGGGGGCTACGAGCAGTACTTC. Encoded protein: CASSLKLWTSGGYEQYF. Complete variable domain (other parts from reference TRBV28 and TRBJ2-7): DVKVTQSSRYLVKRTGEKVFLECVQDMDHENMFWYRQDPGLGLRLIYFSYDVKMKEKGDIPEGYSVSREKKERFSLILESASTNQTSMYLCASSLKLWTSGGYEQYFGPGTRLTVT.

The gene calls are TRBV28 and TRBJ2-7; 14 nucleotides match TRBD2. V shed 6 bases, J shed 0 bases, and the junction held 4 bases outside the gene matches. Germline-derived CDR1 and CDR2 are MDHEN and SYDVKM. This CDR3 has 16 residues. The CDR3 bases are TGTGCCAGCAGGTGGACTAGCGGGGGGCTCTCCTACGAGCAGTACTTC. Protein: CASRWTSGGLSYEQYF. The variable domain in full, completed from reference TRBV28 and TRBJ2-7, reads DVKVTQSSRYLVKRTGEKVFLECVQDMDHENMFWYRQDPGLGLRLIYFSYDVKMKEKGDIPEGYSVSREKKERFSLILESASTNQTSMYLCASRWTSGGLSYEQYFGPGTRLTVT.

The chain joins TRBV6-5 to TRBJ2-1, with TRBD2 matching 11 bases. Germline lookup yields CDR1 MNHEY and CDR2 SVGAGI. Trimming at V came to 9 bases and at J to 12 bases, leaving 13 bases not matched to a gene. The CDR3 runs 14 residues. The CDR3 nucleotides read TGTGCCAGTTATGCTAGCGGGAGGACCAATACGCAGTTCTTC. This translates into CASYASGRTNTQFF.

The chain joins TRBV7-9 to TRBJ2-1; 14 nucleotides align to TRBD2. Germline V lookup: CDR1 SEHNR, CDR2 FQNEAQ (reference sequence). The CDR3 has 16 residues. J lost 9 bases, V lost 5 bases, and 9 bases had no gene match. The chain's CDR3 is CASSPRGLAGEGEQFF. The CDR3 region has the DNA TGTGCCAGCAGCCCCAGGGGACTAGCGGGAGAAGGTGAGCAGTTCTTC.

This clone was counted only a few times. This chain connects TRBV5-1 to TRBJ1-5; TRBD1 matches at 11 bases. Trimming removed 3 bases from V and 0 bases from J; junction bases left unmatched: 2. The CDR3 has 16 amino acids. Germline V gene lookup returns CDR1 SGHRS and CDR2 YFSETQ. CDR3 region: CASSSGTGGSNQPQHF. As DNA, the CDR3 is TGCGCCAGCAGCTCCGGGACAGGGGGTAGCAATCAGCCCCAGCATTTT.

This clone was observed a few times. V and J are TRBV19 and TRBJ1-1; D not resolved. Trimming took off 2 bases at V and 5 bases at J, with 12 bases between the two ends. This CDR3 comprises 14 residues. CDR1 LNHDA and CDR2 SQIVND come from the germline V gene (reference sequence). CDR3 region: CASSISGSGTEAFF. The CDR3 bases are TGTGCCAGTAGTATAAGCGGCAGCGGGACTGAAGCTTTCTTT.

V usage is TRBV7-8 and J usage is TRBJ1-5; 9 bases agree with TRBD1. CDR1 and CDR2 (germline): SGHVS, FQNEAQ. V lost 4 bases and J lost 10; bases outside the gene matches: 11. The CDR3 consists of 15 residues. This CDR3 is CASSWAGTGSGPQHF. CDR3 in DNA: TGTGCCAGCAGCTGGGCCGGGACAGGGTCAGGCCCCCAGCATTTT. Full variable domain (missing parts from reference TRBV7-8 and TRBJ1-5): GAGVSQSPRYKVAKRGQDVALRCDPISGHVSLFWYQQALGQGPEFLTYFQNEAQLDKSGLPSDRFFAERPEGSVSTLKIQRTQQEDSAVYLCASSWAGTGSGPQHFGDGTRLSIL.

This clone came up many times. The V and J genes are TRBV19 and TRBJ1-4; 8 positions agree with TRBD1. Unmatched junction bases numbered 5, after V lost 6 bases and J lost 8 bases. Germline assignment: CDR1 LNHDA and CDR2 SQIVND (reference sequence). The CDR3 consists of 13 residues. The CDR3 spells CASSRQGREKLFF. The CDR3 nucleotides are TGTGCCAGTAGCAGACAGGGGAGGGAAAAACTGTTTTTT.